This T cell receptor beta chain stems from a study of sequential checkpoint blockade in melanoma. As for the study in general: Each arm's sequence ended with maintenance nivolumab. After nivolumab or ipilimumab alone, about two dozen patients had week-13 rebiopsies. DNA from 91 pretreatment tumor samples underwent TCRβ immunosequencing. General observations from the study: In arm A, pretreatment tumor clonality was associated with response.

Germline V lookup: CDR1 SGHNT, CDR2 YENEEA. The CDR3 contains 14 residues. V dropped 1 base and J dropped 2 bases, with 8 bases sitting between them. In this sample, this clone is medium-sized (0.01 to 0.1%). What it binds is unknown. Treatment indicated: randomized to nivolumab then ipilimumab (arm A) or the reverse (arm B). Only in-frame clones appear in the TCRdb table, and some are missing; sequencing was by immunoSEQ multiplex PCR. The sample has roughly 4,600 clones, about a fifth seen once. The sequence was obtained from a human donor with melanoma. The chain is built from TRBV11-3 and TRBJ1-1, with D uncertain. The sequencing here drew on tumor tissue (inferred from file names), taken from a patient given nivolumab and ipilimumab in sequence. CDR3 protein: CASSLGGTNTEAFF. The CDR3, as DNA: TGTGCCAGCAGCTTAGGGGGAACCAACACTGAAGCTTTCTTT.